This is a list of T cell receptor beta chains from one sample in a study of cytomegalovirus exposure and HLA in healthy donors. Data came from immunoSEQ multiplex PCR; TCRdb stores just in-frame clones and leaves some out. The sample carries around 170,000 clones, approximately 84% recorded once. The sample consisted of PBMCs. The receptor set was obtained from a woman aged 45-65 years in good health and CMV-seropositive. The CDR3 runs from the conserved cysteine through the conserved F or W. D genes are given only for firm matches. Expanded clones are given a class, and other clones once, few, many or no size at all.

cdr3_length: 16; clone_size: .; j_call: TRBJ1-3; v_call: TRBV9; d_call: TRBD1; cdr3_aa: CASSEGQGFSGNTIYF; cdr3_nt: TGTGCCAGCAGCGAGGGACAGGGTTTCTCTGGAAACACCATATATTTT
cdr3_length: 16; clone_size: .; j_call: TRBJ1-6; v_call: TRBV18; d_call: .; cdr3_aa: CASSPTAGGHNSPLHF; cdr3_nt: TGTGCCAGCTCACCTACCGCGGGGGGTCATAATTCACCCCTCCACTTT
cdr3_length: 15; clone_size: .; j_call: TRBJ1-6; v_call: TRBV6-5; d_call: TRBD1; cdr3_aa: CASSSLGTGDSPLHF; cdr3_nt: TGTGCCAGCAGTTCCCTCGGGACAGGGGATTCACCCCTCCACTTT
cdr3_length: 16; clone_size: few; j_call: TRBJ2-7; v_call: TRBV27; d_call: TRBD1; cdr3_aa: CASSYQGDLTGYEQYF; cdr3_nt: TGTGCCAGCAGTTATCAGGGGGACCTTACAGGGTACGAGCAGTACTTC
cdr3_length: 16; clone_size: .; j_call: TRBJ1-1; v_call: TRBV5-5; d_call: TRBD1; cdr3_aa: CASSLGRDRGFGEAFF; cdr3_nt: TGTGCCAGCAGCTTAGGGCGGGACAGGGGATTCGGTGAAGCTTTCTTT
cdr3_length: 15; clone_size: .; j_call: TRBJ1-6; v_call: TRBV12-2; d_call: .; cdr3_aa: CASRLEPGFNSPLHF; cdr3_nt: TGTGCAAGTCGCTTAGAACCAGGGTTTAATTCACCCCTCCACTTT
cdr3_length: 15; clone_size: .; j_call: TRBJ2-1; v_call: TRBV7-9; d_call: TRBD2; cdr3_aa: CASSSRAGGWAEQFF; cdr3_nt: TGTGCCAGCAGCTCCCGAGCGGGGGGCTGGGCTGAGCAGTTCTTC
cdr3_length: 13; clone_size: .; j_call: TRBJ1-2; v_call: TRBV15; d_call: .; cdr3_aa: CATSRDSGYGYTF; cdr3_nt: TGTGCCACCAGCAGAGATTCCGGGTATGGCTACACCTTC
cdr3_length: 16; clone_size: once; j_call: TRBJ1-2; v_call: TRBV19; d_call: .; cdr3_aa: CASSGSRALNYYGYTF; cdr3_nt: TGTGCCAGTAGTGGCTCCAGGGCGTTAAATTACTATGGCTACACCTTC
cdr3_length: 15; clone_size: .; j_call: TRBJ1-4; v_call: TRBV19; d_call: TRBD1; cdr3_aa: CASSPQGAAGEKLFF; cdr3_nt: TGTGCCAGTAGTCCACAGGGGGCCGCGGGTGAAAAACTGTTTTTT
cdr3_length: 15; clone_size: .; j_call: TRBJ2-1; v_call: TRBV6-1; d_call: TRBD2; cdr3_aa: CASSQFFSGGNEQFF; cdr3_nt: TGTGCCAGCAGTCAATTCTTCTCGGGAGGCAATGAGCAGTTCTTC
cdr3_length: 14; clone_size: .; j_call: TRBJ2-7; v_call: TRBV7-8; d_call: .; cdr3_aa: CASSLRRPTDEQYF; cdr3_nt: TGTGCCAGCAGCTTACGGAGGCCGACGGACGAGCAGTACTTC
cdr3_length: 13; clone_size: .; j_call: TRBJ2-1; v_call: TRBV30; d_call: TRBD2; cdr3_aa: CAWSPTSGGEQFF; cdr3_nt: TGTGCCTGGAGCCCGACTAGCGGGGGTGAGCAGTTCTTC
cdr3_length: 13; clone_size: few; j_call: TRBJ2-2; v_call: TRBV2; d_call: TRBD1; cdr3_aa: CASRIQGTGELFF; cdr3_nt: TGTGCCAGCAGAATACAGGGGACCGGGGAGCTGTTTTTT
cdr3_length: 14; clone_size: few; j_call: TRBJ2-7; v_call: TRBV6-5; d_call: TRBD1; cdr3_aa: CASSSPGGSYEQYF; cdr3_nt: TGTGCCAGCAGTTCTCCAGGGGGATCCTACGAGCAGTACTTC
cdr3_length: 13; clone_size: .; j_call: TRBJ2-1; v_call: TRBV5-1; d_call: TRBD1; cdr3_aa: CASSLWTGNEQFF; cdr3_nt: TGCGCCAGCAGTCTTTGGACAGGCAATGAGCAGTTCTTC
cdr3_length: 14; clone_size: .; j_call: TRBJ2-2; v_call: TRBV7-9; d_call: .; cdr3_aa: CASSTGMNTGELFF; cdr3_nt: TGTGCCAGTAGCACAGGAATGAACACCGGGGAGCTGTTTTTT
cdr3_length: 15; clone_size: .; j_call: TRBJ2-1; v_call: TRBV9; d_call: TRBD2; cdr3_aa: CASSVRPTSGVEQFF; cdr3_nt: TGTGCCAGCAGCGTCAGACCGACTAGCGGAGTTGAGCAGTTCTTC
cdr3_length: 13; clone_size: .; j_call: TRBJ1-1; v_call: TRBV2; d_call: .; cdr3_aa: CASIIRLETEAFF; cdr3_nt: TGTGCCAGCATAATTAGACTAGAGACTGAAGCTTTCTTT
cdr3_length: 12; clone_size: few; j_call: TRBJ2-3; v_call: TRBV6-1; d_call: .; cdr3_aa: CASSLTGDTQYF; cdr3_nt: TGTGCCAGCAGCCTTACAGGGGATACGCAGTATTTT
cdr3_length: 14; clone_size: .; j_call: TRBJ1-2; v_call: TRBV5-1; d_call: TRBD1; cdr3_aa: CASSVGQGDRGYTF; cdr3_nt: TGCGCCAGCAGCGTCGGACAGGGGGATCGTGGCTACACCTTC
cdr3_length: 13; clone_size: .; j_call: TRBJ1-2; v_call: TRBV5-1; d_call: .; cdr3_aa: CASSLEGDYGYTF; cdr3_nt: TGCGCCAGCAGCTTGGAAGGGGACTATGGCTACACCTTC
cdr3_length: 13; clone_size: few; j_call: TRBJ1-1; v_call: TRBV5-6; d_call: .; cdr3_aa: CASSVRGGVGAFF; cdr3_nt: TGTGCCAGCAGCGTGAGGGGGGGCGTGGGAGCTTTCTTT
cdr3_length: 15; clone_size: .; j_call: TRBJ2-1; v_call: TRBV29-1; d_call: TRBD1; cdr3_aa: CSVGGQGAMYNEQFF; cdr3_nt: TGCAGCGTTGGAGGACAGGGGGCGATGTACAATGAGCAGTTCTTC
cdr3_length: 13; clone_size: once; j_call: TRBJ1-1; v_call: TRBV5-1; d_call: .; cdr3_aa: CASSSSTTRKAFF; cdr3_nt: TGCGCCAGCAGCTCGTCAACTACCCGAAAAGCTTTCTTT
cdr3_length: 14; clone_size: few; j_call: TRBJ1-5; v_call: TRBV10-2; d_call: .; cdr3_aa: CASSPSGSRQPQHF; cdr3_nt: TGCGCCAGCAGCCCCTCGGGGAGTAGACAGCCCCAGCATTTT
cdr3_length: 14; clone_size: .; j_call: TRBJ2-3; v_call: TRBV7-2; d_call: .; cdr3_aa: CASRPSLTTDTQYF; cdr3_nt: TGTGCCAGCAGGCCTTCACTTACCACAGATACGCAGTATTTT
cdr3_length: 14; clone_size: .; j_call: TRBJ1-6; v_call: TRBV2; d_call: TRBD1; cdr3_aa: CASRAGTANSPLHF; cdr3_nt: TGTGCCAGCAGAGCCGGGACAGCTAATTCACCCCTCCACTTT